The clone carrying this T cell receptor beta chain was found many times. The antigen remains undetermined. Extraction also yielded germline DNA, while blood RNA was obtained from unsorted whole blood. These patients lived with chronic HBV infection and had never been treated. About 4.3 milliliters of peripheral blood were gathered ahead of the operation. The sample is drawn from a study of tumor-infiltrating lymphocytes in primary liver carcinoma. On the study more broadly: Samples gave roughly 3.5 to 8 million productive TCRbeta reads, similar across tissue types. Notes on the study in general: Tumor samples exhibited a significantly greater top-250-clone fraction than blood samples (p = 0.039).

The J segment lost 3 bases and the V segment lost 3 bases, leaving 7 bases of the junction unmatched. CDR3 length: 16 amino acids. Per the germline V gene, CDR1 is LGHNA and CDR2 is YNFKEQ. Reverse transcription of approximately 500 ng total RNA with a constant-region primer produced TCR beta cDNA. The TCR beta library was amplified through three nested multiplex PCR rounds in a modified ARM-PCR procedure. Investigators reported that the first two PCR rounds, at approximately 11 cycles each, used TRBV1-TRBV30 forward primers with a C-beta reverse primer. One entry per CDR3 protein, called by TCRdb with MiXCR from the multiplex PCR reads. This table holds fewer than 400,000 distinct CDR3 sequences, around three fifths found once.

This sequence originates from a woman under 40 with primary liver carcinoma and hepatitis B virus infection. Sequenced sample: peripheral blood. The chain is built from TRBV4-2 and TRBJ2-2; 7 bases match TRBD1. Here the CDR3 reads CASSHTGTADTGELFF. The CDR3 DNA is TGTGCCAGCAGCCACACCGGGACAGCGGACACCGGGGAGCTGTTTTTT.